The 22 T cell receptor beta chains reported below all come from one sample, sequenced in a study of blood T cell repertoires in COVID-19. The assay was immunoSEQ multiplex PCR, and TCRdb's table has in-frame clones only and misses some. The sample lists 370,000 or so clones, about 90% occurring once. The specimen sequenced was PBMCs or T cells enriched from blood (not recorded which). Receptor source: a man aged 25-45 years who had recovered from COVID-19.

V is TRBV4-3 and J is TRBJ1-4; D is ambiguous. Per germline, CDR1 LGHNA and CDR2 YSLEER. The CDR3 is 15 amino acids. Trimming pared 0 bases from V and 3 bases from J, leaving 8 bases between. The CDR3 DNA reads as TGCGCCAGCAGCCAAGAAGGGAGATCTAATGAAAAACTGTTTTTT. It specifies CASSQEGRSNEKLFF.

The chain couples TRBV7-2 to TRBJ1-1, with TRBD1 matching 7 bases. Germline V gene sequence: CDR1 SGHTA, CDR2 FQGNSA. The CDR3 sequence is 17 residues long. V was pared by 3 bases and J by 2 bases, with 12 bases of the junction left unmatched. In nucleotides, the CDR3 is TGTGCCAGCAGCTTGACACTTTGGACAGGTCGTAACACTGAAGCTTTCTTT. The encoded protein is CASSLTLWTGRNTEAFF.

V is TRBV7-9 and J is TRBJ2-1, with D possibly TRBD2 on 5 matching bases. Germline values: CDR1 SEHNR, CDR2 FQNEAQ (reference sequence). There are 17 residues in the CDR3. V was pared by 2 bases and J by 3 bases, with 17 bases between. The CDR3 DNA follows: TGTGCCAGCAGCTTACTCCGTTCCACCCGGGGCTACAATGAGCAGTTCTTC. Translation gives CASSLLRSTRGYNEQFF.

This rearrangement joins TRBV2 to TRBJ2-5, with TRBD2 matching 8 bases. The germline gives CDR1 SNHLY, CDR2 FYNNEI. The length of the CDR3 is 17 residues. With 4 bases clipped from V and 3 bases from J, the junction kept 13 bases outside the gene matches. DNA of the CDR3: TGTGCCAGCAGTGGGGGGGTAGGACTAGCTGGTGAAGAGACCCAGTACTTC. Its protein is CASSGGVGLAGEETQYF.

The gene calls are TRBV6-5 and TRBJ2-1, with 9 bases aligning to TRBD1. Germline lookup yields CDR1 MNHEY and CDR2 SVGAGI. CDR3 length: 15 amino acids. V trimming: 7 bases; J trimming: 2 bases; junction bases outside the gene matches: 6. The CDR3 DNA follows: TGTGCCAGCACCGTGACAGGGGGAACCTACAATGAGCAGTTCTTC. Encoded protein: CASTVTGGTYNEQFF.

The V call is TRBV3-1 (or the pseudogene TRBV3-2), the J call TRBJ2-5, with 11 bases fitting TRBD1. Trimming cost V 4 bases and J 5 bases; bases outside gene matches: 9. The CDR3 is 16 amino acids. The germline gives CDR1 LGHDT, CDR2 YNNKEL (reference sequence). In DNA, the CDR3 is TGTGCCAGCAGCCTTACAGGACAGGGGGCAGGGGAGACCCAGTACTTC. It specifies CASSLTGQGAGETQYF.

This chain uses TRBV5-4 with TRBJ1-2; D is perhaps TRBD1 (6 bases). The CDR3 is made up of 13 amino acids. V was pared by 6 bases and J by 7 bases, with 16 bases between. The germline V gene encodes CDR1 SGHNT and CDR2 YYREEE (reference sequence). The chain's CDR3 is CASTLPGEVGYTF. CDR3 DNA sequence: TGTGCCAGCACCTTACCAGGGGAAGTTGGCTACACCTTC.

V usage is TRBV7-8 and J usage is TRBJ2-7; D remains ambiguous. This CDR3 has 15 amino acids. Trimming cost V 1 base and J 0 bases, with 10 bases left between them. Germline V gene lookup returns CDR1 SGHVS and CDR2 FQNEAQ. Here the CDR3 reads CASSLEEISSYEQYF. The CDR3 nucleotides are TGTGCCAGCAGCTTAGAAGAGATAAGCTCCTACGAGCAGTACTTC.

The CDR3 region is CASSASGTSSYEQYF. The CDR3 DNA follows: TGTGCCAGCAGCGCTTCCGGGACTAGCTCTTACGAGCAGTACTTC. The V gene is TRBV9, the J gene TRBJ2-7, with TRBD2 identical over 9 bases. The CDR3 contains 15 residues. The J segment lost 4 bases and the V segment lost 3 bases, leaving 8 bases of the junction unmatched. Germline-derived CDR1 and CDR2 are SGDLS and YYNGEE.

The chain recombines TRBV7-6 with TRBJ2-7; D uncertain. This CDR3 spans 14 amino acids. V lost 0 bases and J 1 base, leaving 7 bases between the germline ends. The germline V gene encodes CDR1 SGHVS and CDR2 FNYEAQ. The CDR3 protein is CASSLASESYEQYF. The CDR3 region has the DNA TGTGCCAGCAGCTTAGCTTCGGAGTCCTACGAGCAGTACTTC.

This chain links TRBV12-3 or TRBV12-4 with TRBJ1-1; TRBD1 is a possible D gene (5 bases). CDR3 length equals 12 residues. The ends were cut back, 10 bases at V and 3 bases at J, with 12 bases in the middle. The CDR3 region has the DNA TGTGCCATACCCGGGGGATACACTGAAGCTTTCTTT. Residues: CAIPGGYTEAFF.

V gene TRBV6-6 combines with J gene TRBJ1-3; TRBD1 matches at 7 bases. This CDR3 is built from 16 residues. Germline V gene data show CDR1 as MNHNY and CDR2 as SVGAGI (reference sequence). The ends lost 5 bases at V and 0 bases at J; junction bases unmatched: 7. CDR3 bases: TGTGCCAGCAGTCAGGGACAGATGAGCTCTGGAAACACCATATATTTT. This encodes CASSQGQMSSGNTIYF.

This clone was recorded only once. The chain links TRBV5-1 to TRBJ2-1; TRBD2 matches 14 bases. Germline loops: CDR1 SGHRS, CDR2 YFSETQ. This CDR3 is built from 16 residues. Trimming cost V 3 bases and J 9 bases; bases outside gene matches: 8. The DNA for the CDR3 is TGCGCCAGCAGCTCTAGACTAGCGGGGGGGCGTGCTGAGCAGTTCTTC. Translation: CASSSRLAGGRAEQFF.

CDR3 sequence reads: CASSPKTGGASDTEAFF. CDR3 bases: TGTGCCAGCTCACCGAAGACAGGGGGCGCTTCGGACACTGAAGCTTTCTTT. The chain combines TRBV18 with TRBJ1-1, with 10 nucleotides matching TRBD1. Germline-derived CDR1 and CDR2 are KGHSH and LQKENI. The V gene end was trimmed by 3 bases and the J gene end by 3 bases; junction bases not matched to a gene: 10. This CDR3 is built from 17 residues.

The V and J genes are TRBV9 and TRBJ2-1; tentative D call: TRBD2 (6 bases). The V and J ends lost 0 bases and 1 base respectively, with 11 bases between them. Germline V gene lookup returns CDR1 SGDLS and CDR2 YYNGEE. This CDR3 is 16 amino acids long. The CDR3 DNA follows: TGTGCCAGCAGCGTAGAGGCGGGGTATTCCTACAATGAGCAGTTCTTC. It translates to CASSVEAGYSYNEQFF. Full variable domain (remainder filled in from reference TRBV9 and TRBJ2-1): DSGVTQTPKHLITATGQRVTLRCSPRSGDLSVYWYQQSLDQGLQFLIQYYNGEERAKGNILERFSAQQFPDLHSELNLSSLELGDSALYFCASSVEAGYSYNEQFFGPGTRLTVL.

V usage is TRBV12-3 or TRBV12-4 and J usage is TRBJ1-3; no firm D call. This CDR3 region has 13 residues. Trimming took off 3 bases at V and 5 bases at J, with 8 bases between the two ends. CDR3 DNA sequence: TGTGCCAGCAGTTTTCTGAGTAGAAACACCATATATTTT. It codes for CASSFLSRNTIYF.

The chain combines TRBV29-1 with TRBJ1-2; 8 nucleotides line up with TRBD1. V shed 2 bases and J 4 bases; nucleotides not matched to a gene: 9. CDR1 and CDR2 from the germline V gene are SQVTM and ANQGSEA. This CDR3 contains 15 residues. Here the CDR3 reads CSVELVGDRSYGYTF. In nucleotides, the CDR3 is TGCAGCGTTGAATTGGTCGGGGACAGGTCCTATGGCTACACCTTC. Supplemented by reference TRBV29-1 and TRBJ1-2, the full variable domain reads SAVISQKPSRDICQRGTSLTIQCQVDSQVTMMFWYRQQPGQSLTLIATANQGSEATYESGFVIDKFPISRPNLTFSTLTVSNMSPEDSSIYLCSVELVGDRSYGYTFGSGTRLTVV.

The rearrangement links TRBV19 to TRBJ1-5, with D perhaps matching TRBD1 (6 bases). There are 15 residues in the CDR3. Per the germline V gene, CDR1 is LNHDA and CDR2 is SQIVND (reference sequence). Trimming removed 6 bases at V and 0 bases at J, with 12 bases between. CDR3 amino acids: CASRPDSLSNQPQHF. For the CDR3, the DNA is TGTGCCAGTAGACCGGACAGTCTTAGCAATCAGCCCCAGCATTTT.

The chain is built from TRBV19 and TRBJ1-3, with D perhaps TRBD1 (5 bases). Germline V lookup: CDR1 LNHDA, CDR2 SQIVND (reference sequence). Trimming shortened V by 5 bases and J by 4 bases, and 9 bases separated the two germline ends. The CDR3 consists of 13 residues. Here the CDR3 DNA reads TGTGCCAGTAGTGACAGTGCCGGAAACACCATATATTTT. It is translated as CASSDSAGNTIYF.

This clone was seen just once. This chain links TRBV6-5 with TRBJ2-5; 10 bases fit TRBD2. Germline CDR1 is MNHEY and CDR2 is SVGAGI. This CDR3 spans 15 amino acids. V shed 7 bases and J 2 bases; nucleotides not matched to a gene: 7. The CDR3 region has the DNA TGTGCCAGCAAGACCCAGACTAGCGGGCAAGAGACCCAGTACTTC. It translates to CASKTQTSGQETQYF.

The chain couples TRBV28 to TRBJ2-1; 7 bases agree with TRBD2. V trimming: 4 bases; J trimming: 2 bases; junction bases outside the gene matches: 11. Germline V gene data show CDR1 as MDHEN and CDR2 as SYDVKM. The CDR3 spans 17 residues. CDR3 protein: CASSSPGGTGTYNEQFF. CDR3 DNA sequence: TGTGCCAGCAGTTCTCCCGGGGGGACCGGGACCTACAATGAGCAGTTCTTC.

The V gene is TRBV12-5, the J gene TRBJ1-2; no clear D. Trimming shortened V by 6 bases and J by 3 bases, and 17 bases separated the two germline ends. Germline-derived CDR1 and CDR2 are LGHNT and FRNRAP. This CDR3 is 15 amino acids long. This CDR3 reads CASGRTDGGDYGYTF. The CDR3 DNA follows: TGTGCTAGTGGCCGGACTGACGGAGGTGACTATGGCTACACCTTC.